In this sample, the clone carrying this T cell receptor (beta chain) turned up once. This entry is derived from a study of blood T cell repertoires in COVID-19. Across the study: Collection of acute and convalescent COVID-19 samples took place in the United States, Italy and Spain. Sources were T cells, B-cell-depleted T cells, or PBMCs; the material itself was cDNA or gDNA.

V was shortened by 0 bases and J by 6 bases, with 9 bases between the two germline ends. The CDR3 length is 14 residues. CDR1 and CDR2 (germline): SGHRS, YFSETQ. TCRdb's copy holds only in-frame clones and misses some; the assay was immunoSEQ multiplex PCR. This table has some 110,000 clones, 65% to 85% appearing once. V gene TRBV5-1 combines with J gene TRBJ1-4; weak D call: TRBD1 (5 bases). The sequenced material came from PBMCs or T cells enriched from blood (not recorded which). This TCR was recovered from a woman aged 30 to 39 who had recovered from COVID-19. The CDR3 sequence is CASSLGRVDEKLFF. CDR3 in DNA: TGCGCCAGCAGCTTGGGCAGGGTAGATGAAAAACTGTTTTTT.